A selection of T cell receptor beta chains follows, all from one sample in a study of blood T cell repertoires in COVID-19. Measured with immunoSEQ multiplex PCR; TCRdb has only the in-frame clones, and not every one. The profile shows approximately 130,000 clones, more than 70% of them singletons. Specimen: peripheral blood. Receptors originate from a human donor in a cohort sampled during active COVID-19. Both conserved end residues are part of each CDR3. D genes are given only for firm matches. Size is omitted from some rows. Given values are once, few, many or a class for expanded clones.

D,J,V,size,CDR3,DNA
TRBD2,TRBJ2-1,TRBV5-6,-,CASSPGGNEQFF,TGTGCCAGCAGCCCGGGGGGTAATGAGCAGTTCTTC
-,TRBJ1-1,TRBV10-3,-,CAISVDLNTEAFF,TGTGCCATCAGTGTGGACTTGAACACTGAAGCTTTCTTT
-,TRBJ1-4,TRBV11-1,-,CASSPREANEKLFF,TGTGCCAGCAGCCCTCGGGAAGCCAATGAAAAACTGTTTTTT
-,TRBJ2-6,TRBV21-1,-,CASHSGGYPSGANVLTF,TGTGCCAGCCACAGCGGAGGGTACCCCTCTGGGGCCAACGTCCTGACTTTC
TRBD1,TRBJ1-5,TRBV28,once,CASHRTGAGVQPQHF,TGTGCCAGCCACCGGACAGGAGCAGGAGTTCAGCCCCAGCATTTT
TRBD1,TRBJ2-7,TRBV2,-,CASSAWTGKHEQYF,TGTGCCAGCAGTGCGTGGACAGGGAAACACGAGCAGTACTTC
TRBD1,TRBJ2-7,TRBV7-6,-,CASRPFEGQESEQYF,TGTGCCAGCAGACCCTTTGAGGGACAGGAGTCCGAGCAGTACTTC
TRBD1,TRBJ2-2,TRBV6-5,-,CASRRQGILTGELFF,TGTGCCAGCAGAAGACAGGGGATCCTCACCGGGGAGCTGTTTTTT
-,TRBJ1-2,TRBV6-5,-,CASSYSSGLSGYTF,TGTGCCAGCAGTTACTCATCGGGTTTATCTGGCTACACCTTC
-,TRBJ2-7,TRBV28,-,CASSPKGGGRRISYEQYF,TGTGCCAGCAGCCCCAAGGGGGGGGGCCGACGAATCTCCTACGAGCAGTACTTC
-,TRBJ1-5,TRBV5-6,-,CASSKEGRSRPQHF,TGTGCCAGCAGCAAGGAGGGCAGAAGTCGGCCCCAGCATTTT
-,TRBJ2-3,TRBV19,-,CASSMNPRGGPRGDTQYF,TGTGCCAGTAGTATGAATCCCCGAGGCGGTCCCCGCGGGGATACGCAGTATTTT
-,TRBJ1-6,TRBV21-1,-,CASSARGVRIGSPLHF,TGTGCCAGCAGCGCCCGCGGCGTAAGGATTGGTTCACCCCTCCACTTT
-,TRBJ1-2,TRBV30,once,CAWSMGLRYGYTF,TGTGCCTGGAGTATGGGACTGAGATATGGCTACACCTTC
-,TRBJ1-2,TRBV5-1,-,CASSLGDTPYGYTF,TGCGCCAGCAGCTTGGGTGACACCCCTTATGGCTACACCTTC
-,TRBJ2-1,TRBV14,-,CASSEKTPSYEQFF,TGTGCCAGCAGCGAAAAGACCCCTAGCTATGAGCAGTTCTTC
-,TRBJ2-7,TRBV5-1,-,CASSLGAGAYEQYF,TGCGCCAGCAGCTTGGGCGCAGGCGCCTACGAGCAGTACTTC
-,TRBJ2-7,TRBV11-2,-,CASSSQEPYEQYF,TGTGCCAGCAGCTCCCAGGAACCCTACGAGCAGTACTTC
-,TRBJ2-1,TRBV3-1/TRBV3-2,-,CASSQETSHYNEQFF,TGTGCCAGCAGCCAAGAAACTAGCCATTACAATGAGCAGTTCTTC
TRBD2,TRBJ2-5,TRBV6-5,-,CASSYWASGGQETQYF,TGTGCCAGCAGTTACTGGGCTAGCGGGGGACAAGAGACCCAGTACTTC
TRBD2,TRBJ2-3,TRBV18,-,CASSPRLAGALGDTQYF,TGTGCCAGCTCACCAAGACTAGCGGGGGCGTTGGGGGATACGCAGTATTTT
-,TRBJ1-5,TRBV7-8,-,CASSSSPTGSVHQPQHF,TGTGCCAGCAGCTCCAGCCCAACAGGGTCGGTTCATCAGCCCCAGCATTTT
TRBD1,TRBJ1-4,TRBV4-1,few,CASSQLRQGGDEKLFF,TGCGCCAGCAGCCAATTGAGACAGGGTGGGGATGAAAAACTGTTTTTT
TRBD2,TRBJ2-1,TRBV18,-,CASSSRLAGVFNEQFF,TGTGCCAGCTCATCTCGACTAGCGGGAGTCTTCAATGAGCAGTTCTTC
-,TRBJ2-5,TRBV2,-,CASRGQGFQETQYF,TGTGCCAGCAGGGGGCAGGGGTTCCAAGAGACCCAGTACTTC
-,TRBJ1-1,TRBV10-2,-,CASTPQGLHTEAFF,TGCGCCAGCACCCCCCAGGGACTACACACTGAAGCTTTCTTT
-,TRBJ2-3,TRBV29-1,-,CSVDLGGVSAQYF,TGCAGCGTTGACCTAGGGGGGGTTTCGGCGCAGTATTTT
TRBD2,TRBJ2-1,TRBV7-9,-,CASSLSSGDNEQFF,TGTGCCAGCAGCCTATCTAGCGGGGACAATGAGCAGTTCTTC
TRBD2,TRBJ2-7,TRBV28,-,CASSFSGIGVEQYF,TGTGCCAGCAGTTTCAGCGGGATCGGGGTCGAGCAGTACTTC
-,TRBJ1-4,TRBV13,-,CASSLDGAADEKLFF,TGTGCCAGCAGCTTAGATGGGGCGGCAGATGAAAAACTGTTTTTT
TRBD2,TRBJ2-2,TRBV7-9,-,CASSPLAGVPGELFF,TGTGCCAGCAGCCCACTAGCGGGTGTTCCCGGGGAGCTGTTTTTT
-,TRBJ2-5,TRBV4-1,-,CASSPPGQQETQYF,TGCGCCAGCAGCCCCCCCGGACAGCAAGAGACCCAGTACTTC
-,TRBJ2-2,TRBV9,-,CASSVVGGNTGELFF,TGTGCCAGCAGCGTAGTAGGGGGTAACACCGGGGAGCTGTTTTTT
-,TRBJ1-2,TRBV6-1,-,CASSEGGRVYGYTF,TGTGCCAGCAGTGAAGGAGGCAGAGTCTATGGCTACACCTTC
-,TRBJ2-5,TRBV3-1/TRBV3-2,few,CASSQRGQETQYF,TGTGCCAGCAGCCAAAGGGGCCAAGAGACCCAGTACTTC
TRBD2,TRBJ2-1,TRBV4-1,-,CASSSPGTSGSLGPYNEQFF,TGCGCCAGCAGCTCACCCGGGACTAGCGGGAGCCTCGGGCCCTACAATGAGCAGTTCTTC
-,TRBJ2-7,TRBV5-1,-,CASSPRDFSISEQYF,TGCGCCAGCAGCCCTAGGGACTTTTCTATTTCCGAGCAGTACTTC
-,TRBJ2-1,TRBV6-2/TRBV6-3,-,CASSYSRTRVSRYNEQFF,TGTGCCAGCAGTTACTCTAGGACGAGGGTGAGTCGCTACAATGAGCAGTTCTTC
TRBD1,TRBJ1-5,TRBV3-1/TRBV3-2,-,CASSQEMLGGRQPQHF,TGTGCCAGCAGCCAAGAGATGTTAGGGGGCCGTCAGCCCCAGCATTTT
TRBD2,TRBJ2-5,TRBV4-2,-,CASSQGQAGGPEAQYF,TGTGCCAGCAGCCAAGGGCAAGCGGGGGGGCCTGAGGCCCAGTACTTC
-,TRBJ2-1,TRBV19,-,CASSIHSLYNNEQFF,TGTGCCAGTAGTATTCACAGCCTCTACAACAATGAGCAGTTCTTC
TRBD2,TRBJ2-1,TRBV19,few,CASSPGTSGHNEQFF,TGTGCCAGTAGTCCCGGGACTAGCGGGCACAATGAGCAGTTCTTC
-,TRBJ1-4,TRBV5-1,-,CASSDGGSNEKLFF,TGCGCCAGCTCCGACGGGGGATCTAATGAAAAACTGTTTTTT
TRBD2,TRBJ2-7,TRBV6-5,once,CASRSSGGASEQYF,TGTGCCAGCAGGTCTAGCGGGGGGGCTAGCGAGCAGTACTTC
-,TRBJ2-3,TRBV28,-,CATLIGSQGADTQYF,TGTGCCACCCTTATCGGGAGTCAGGGTGCAGATACGCAGTATTTT
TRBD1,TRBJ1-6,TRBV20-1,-,CSASSGQGGSPLHF,TGCAGTGCTAGTTCCGGACAGGGGGGATCACCCCTCCACTTT
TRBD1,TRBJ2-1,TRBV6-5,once,CASSYDRDREFF,TGTGCCAGCAGCTACGACCGGGACAGGGAGTTCTTC
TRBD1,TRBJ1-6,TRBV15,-,CATSRRDRHNSPLHF,TGTGCCACCAGCCGCCGGGACAGGCACAATTCACCCCTCCACTTT
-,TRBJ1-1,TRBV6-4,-,CASRVPLQKNTEAFF,TGTGCCAGCAGAGTCCCCTTACAAAAAAACACTGAAGCTTTCTTT
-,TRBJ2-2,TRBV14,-,CASSPQNTGELFF,TGTGCCAGCAGCCCCCAGAACACCGGGGAGCTGTTTTTT
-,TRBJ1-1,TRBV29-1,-,CSVVGQRGTEAFF,TGCAGCGTTGTTGGACAAAGGGGTACTGAAGCTTTCTTT
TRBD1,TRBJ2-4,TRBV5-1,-,CASRAENYRGGSKNIQYF,TGCGCCAGCAGGGCGGAAAACTACAGGGGTGGATCCAAAAACATTCAGTACTTC
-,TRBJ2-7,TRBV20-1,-,CSAEKYEQYF,TGCAGTGCTGAGAAGTACGAGCAGTACTTC
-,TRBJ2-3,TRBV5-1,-,CASSLQGGPDTQYF,TGCGCCAGCAGCTTGCAGGGAGGCCCAGATACGCAGTATTTT
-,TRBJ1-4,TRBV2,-,CASRVGSNEKLFF,TGTGCCAGCAGGGTCGGGAGCAATGAAAAACTGTTTTTT
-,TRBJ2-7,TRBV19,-,CASSLSPGSPYEQYF,TGTGCCAGTAGCCTCTCCCCAGGGTCCCCCTACGAGCAGTACTTC
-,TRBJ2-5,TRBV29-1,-,CSVEGPSLRARGETQYF,TGCAGCGTTGAAGGTCCGTCGCTCAGGGCCCGCGGAGAGACCCAGTACTTC
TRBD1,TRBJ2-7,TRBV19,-,CASGQGQGVGEQYF,TGTGCCAGTGGGCAGGGACAGGGGGTCGGCGAGCAGTACTTC
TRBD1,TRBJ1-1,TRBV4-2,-,CASSQEYRGPDVAFF,TGTGCCAGCAGCCAAGAGTACAGGGGGCCGGATGTTGCTTTCTTT
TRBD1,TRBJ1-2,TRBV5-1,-,CASSLRDRGEGYTF,TGCGCCAGCAGCTTGCGCGACAGGGGTGAGGGCTACACCTTC